This T cell receptor beta chain was found in a study of blood T cell repertoires in COVID-19 (dated by TCRdb to 2020 to 2022). Regarding the complete study: Collaborator samples came from the United States, Italy and Spain and covered acute and convalescent phases of COVID-19. Nearly every sample came with metadata listing a de-identified subject ID, COVID-19 status, age in years and sex. The material from the prospective study consisted of cDNA or gDNA derived from T cells, B-cell-depleted T cells, or PBMCs. The repertoires were made available in a free public database intended to serve as a resource for research on the immune response to SARS-CoV-2. HLA class I and class II types, where available, came from metadata supplied by the sample provider rather than from assay-based typing. Samples were obtained from the ongoing ImmuneRACE study (first 160 participants) and from 1,254 subjects provided by 6 global collaborators. The dataset comprised deeply sampled blood TCRbeta repertoires from subjects exposed to, actively infected with, or recovered from COVID-19. Overall study results and their limits: The quantity of clinical and demographic metadata differed by source and by participant and was supplied without curation.

For this clone: It lacks a known antigen. Base qualities are not at hand, and no much larger clone is one base apart.

TCRbeta CDR3 regions were amplified from genomic DNA using the immunoSEQ Assay, a bias-controlled multiplex PCR. Turning to the authors' computational methods: The number of nucleated cells in each sample was estimated from the amplification of reference gene primers within the assay. To quantify the absolute abundance of each unique TCRbeta CDR3 rearrangement, sequence reads were collapsed and filtered. For each sample, productive Simpson clonality was calculated by taking the square root of Simpson's diversity index across productive rearrangements. Held by TCRdb, this immuneACCESS table contains in-frame sequences only and omits some clones. Under half of the omission traces to an unresolved V gene where checked; the cause of the rest is unknown. Clone size and V and J calls were adopted from that table, with D and trimming inferred from the DNA. The sample has over 100,000 clones on record, roughly 89% of them singletons. The ten largest clonotypes hold approximately 4.5% of the sample.

Compared with germline, V lacks 5 bases and J lacks 2 bases; bases without a gene match: 3. The CDR3 runs 15 amino acids, cysteine and phenylalanine included. CDR3 DNA only is kept here, 45 bases in frame from base 1. CDR1 is given as SEHNR and CDR2 as FQNEAQ, both from the germline V gene (reference sequence). One collaborating source in Seattle enrolled patients while the patients were actively infected and followed the patients over time throughout the course of disease. The collaborating institutions used their own protocols to collect whole blood in K2EDTA tubes. For TCRbeta analysis, collaborators shipped samples in one of three forms: frozen whole blood, isolated PBMCs, or DNA extracted from either of those sample types.

This chain joins TRBV7-9 to TRBJ1-5; TRBD1 aligns with 10 central bases. This TCR was recovered from a man in his 60s with COVID-19, enrolled during active disease. Sequencing was carried out using peripheral blood. The CDR3 reads as follows: CASSRGTGGNQPQHF. The nucleotide sequence is given as TGTGCCAGCAGCCGCGGGACAGGGGGCAATCAGCCCCAGCATTTT. The entire variable domain, with the stretches around the CDR3 drawn from the reference TRBV7-9 and TRBJ1-5 proteins, is DTGVSQNPRHKITKRGQNVTFRCDPISEHNRLYWYRQTLGQGPEFLTYFQNEAQLEKSRLLSDRFSAERPKGSFSTLEIQRTEQGDSAMYLCASSRGTGGNQPQHFGDGTRLSIL.